The clone carrying this TCR beta chain has just a few counts. What it binds is not known. The data originate from a study of identical twins. Between the trimmed V and J ends, which lost 2 bases and 3 bases, there was a span of 13 bases. Germline V CDR1 and CDR2: DFQATT, SNEGSKA (reference sequence). CDR3 length: 14 residues. TCRdb re-called the 5' RACE reads through MiXCR, storing one row per CDR3 protein. The sample holds 650,000 to 750,000 distinct CDR3 sequences, 21% seen once. Study results and caveats: These conclusions were based on statistical analysis (cross-sectional, not following the same donors). It was out-of-frame TCR alpha sharing in monozygotic twins that models underestimated.

These data also featured in a second study, about T cells expressing NK-cell markers. That work contributes: Sorted CD3+CD56-NKG2C+, CD3+CD56+NKG2C+ and CD3+CD56+NKG2C- T cells supplied the TCR beta repertoires. The authors sequenced eight donors, of whom seven were HCMV-seropositive and one was seronegative.

Input material: PBMCs. This sequence joins TRBV20-1 and TRBJ2-5; D perhaps matches TRBD2 (6 bases). This TCR derives from a woman under 30 in good health. The CDR3 nucleotides are TGCAGTGCTAGACCCGGGACTCTTAAAGAGACCCAGTACTTC. It codes for CSARPGTLKETQYF.